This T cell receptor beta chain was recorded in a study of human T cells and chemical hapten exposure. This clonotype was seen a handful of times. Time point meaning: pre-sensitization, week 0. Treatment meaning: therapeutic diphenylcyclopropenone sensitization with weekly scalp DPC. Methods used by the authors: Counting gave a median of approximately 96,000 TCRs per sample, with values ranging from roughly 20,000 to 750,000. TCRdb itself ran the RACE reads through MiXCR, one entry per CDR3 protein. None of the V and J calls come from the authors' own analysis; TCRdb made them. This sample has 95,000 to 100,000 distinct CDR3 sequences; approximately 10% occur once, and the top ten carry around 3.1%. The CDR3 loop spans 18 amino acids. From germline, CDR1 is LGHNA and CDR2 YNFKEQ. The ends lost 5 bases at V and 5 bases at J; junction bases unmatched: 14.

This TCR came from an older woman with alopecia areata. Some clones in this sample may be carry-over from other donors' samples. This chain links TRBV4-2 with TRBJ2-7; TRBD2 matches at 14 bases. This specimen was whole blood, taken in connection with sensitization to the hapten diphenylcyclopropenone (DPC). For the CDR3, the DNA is TGTGCCAGCAGCTATAGTACCGGACTAGCGGGGGGTTTGCACGAGCAGTACTTC. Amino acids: CASSYSTGLAGGLHEQYF.